These 17 T cell receptor beta chains were sequenced from one sample in a study of vaccination and CD4 T cells after COVID-19. Sequenced with the Oncomine TCR Beta short-read assay was DNA taken from cultured CD4+ T cells. TCRdb re-called the PCR reads with MiXCR, one entry per CDR3 protein. In the table there are over 8,500 distinct CDR3 sequences, 26% of which are singletons. For these receptors, no antigen is known. Treatment here: approximately nine-day PBMC culture with coronavirus spike peptide pools or control peptides (ViraFEST assay). Sequences were derived from CD4+ T cells from blood, cultured in vitro, sampled after SARS-CoV-2 vaccination. These receptors all stem from a human donor who had recovered from COVID-19.

The chain joins TRBV20-1 to TRBJ1-1, with 9 positions matching TRBD1. This CDR3 is built from 16 residues. The germline CDR1 and CDR2 sequences are DFQATT and SNEGSKA (reference sequence). After removal of 1 base from V and 0 bases from J, the junction contained 6 bases not matched to a gene. The CDR3 DNA reads TGCAGTGCTAGAGCTGGGACAGGGTGGATGAACACTGAAGCTTTCTTT. Translated, it gives CSARAGTGWMNTEAFF.

This clonotype was found a few times. This chain joins TRBV6-1 and TRBJ1-5, with D possibly matching TRBD1 (6 bases). With 8 bases removed from V and 4 bases from J, the gap between germline ends came to 12 bases. Germline V lookup: CDR1 MNHNS, CDR2 SASEGT. The CDR3 contains 13 residues. The CDR3 sequence is CASWGQRNQPQHF. The DNA of the CDR3 is TGTGCCAGCTGGGGGCAGCGTAATCAGCCCCAGCATTTT.

The sample holds a few counts of this clonotype. The chain joins TRBV28 to TRBJ2-7; tentative D call: TRBD1 (6 bases). Trimming removed 4 bases at V and 0 bases at J, with 13 bases between. Germline V lookup: CDR1 MDHEN, CDR2 SYDVKM. CDR3 length: 15 amino acids. Written as DNA, the CDR3 is TGTGCCAGCAGTTCCTTAGGACAGAACTCCTACGAGCAGTACTTC. This sequence encodes CASSSLGQNSYEQYF.

This clonotype has a handful of counts. The rearrangement uses TRBV7-2 and TRBJ1-3; D possibly corresponds to TRBD1 (5 bases). CDR1 is SGHTA and CDR2 is FQGNSA in the germline V gene. Trimming left V 1 base short and J 4 bases short, with 8 bases between. There are 14 residues in the CDR3. The CDR3 nucleotides read TGTGCCAGCAGCTTAGGGGCAGGGGGAAACACCATATATTTT. Encoded protein: CASSLGAGGNTIYF.

There are a few counts of this clonotype. The chain joins TRBV6-1 to TRBJ1-3; no reliable D call. Trimming shortened V by 1 base and J by 0 bases, and 1 base separated the two germline ends. This CDR3 comprises 13 residues. The germline gives CDR1 MNHNS, CDR2 SASEGT. CDR3 protein: CASSEDSGNTIYF. The CDR3 coding sequence is TGTGCCAGCAGTGAAGACTCTGGAAACACCATATATTTT.

This clonotype appeared a few times. The chain joins TRBV28 to TRBJ1-6, with a possible D match to TRBD1 (5 bases). V was clipped by 5 bases and J by 6 bases, with 11 bases between them. There are 14 residues in the CDR3. From germline, CDR1 is MDHEN and CDR2 SYDVKM. In DNA, the CDR3 is TGTGCCAGCAGTATAGGGACGGGTAATTCACCCCTCCACTTT. Translated: CASSIGTGNSPLHF.

Here the CDR3 DNA reads TGTGCCAGCAGCCCAACAGGGACCAACACCGGGGAGCTGTTTTTT. Encoded protein: CASSPTGTNTGELFF. V and J are TRBV7-3 and TRBJ2-2; D is possibly TRBD1 (6 bases). The germline gives CDR1 SGHTA, CDR2 FQGTGA. Trimming removed 5 bases at V and 2 bases at J, with 12 bases between. The CDR3 totals 15 residues.

By sample fraction, this clonotype is medium-sized (0.01 to 0.1%). J is TRBJ2-5 and V is TRBV19, with 9 bases lining up with TRBD1. The junction had 20 bases not matched to a gene; V was cut back by 4 bases and J by 5 bases. CDR3 length: 19 residues. CDR1 and CDR2 from the germline V gene are LNHDA and SQIVND (reference sequence). The CDR3 DNA is TGTGCCAGTAGTACCCTCTTAAATTTACAGGGGGCGAGGGAGGAGACCCAGTACTTC. Encoded protein: CASSTLLNLQGAREETQYF.

The genes are TRBV7-2 and TRBJ2-1, with D possibly matching TRBD2 (5 bases). V was trimmed by 5 bases and J by 9 bases, leaving 17 bases between them. CDR3 length equals 14 residues. Germline V gene sequence: CDR1 SGHTA, CDR2 FQGNSA. CDR3 region: CASSLSSTGIEQFF. DNA for the CDR3: TGTGCCAGCAGCCTCTCCTCTACGGGGATTGAGCAGTTCTTC.

This clonotype was counted between two and nine times. The chain has TRBV28 and TRBJ1-1, with TRBD1 as a possible D gene (6 bases). Trimming left V 7 bases short and J 9 bases short, with 21 bases between. This CDR3 has 14 amino acids. Germline V gene sequence: CDR1 MDHEN, CDR2 SYDVKM. The CDR3 nucleotides are TGTGCCAGCAATCTTAGAAGGGGGGGAAGTCAAGCTTTCTTT. Translation: CASNLRRGGSQAFF.

This clonotype is deemed medium-sized (0.01 to 0.1%). V is TRBV7-2 and J is TRBJ2-5; perhaps TRBD2 as D (5 bases). CDR1 and CDR2 from the germline V gene are SGHTA and FQGNSA. The ends were cut back, 5 bases at V and 5 bases at J, with 18 bases in the middle. The CDR3 loop spans 15 amino acids. CDR3 sequence reads: CASSPRRGLRETQYF. DNA for the CDR3: TGTGCCAGCAGCCCCAGACGGGGATTGAGGGAGACCCAGTACTTC.

This clonotype is termed medium-sized. This sequence joins TRBV20-1 and TRBJ1-5; D might be TRBD1 (6 bases). V was pared by 6 bases and J by 0 bases, with 12 bases between. The CDR3 is 14 amino acids. CDR1 DFQATT and CDR2 SNEGSKA come from the germline V gene (reference sequence). This CDR3 is CSATTGLSNQPQHF. DNA of the CDR3: TGCAGTGCAACCACAGGGCTTAGCAATCAGCCCCAGCATTTT.

V gene TRBV14 combines with J gene TRBJ2-3; D gene uncertain. V lost 0 bases, J lost 8 bases, and 9 bases lay in between. Germline assignment: CDR1 SGHDN and CDR2 FVKESK. This CDR3 spans 13 amino acids. The DNA for the CDR3 is TGTGCCAGCAGCCAAGAGGTCCCTTTTACGCAGTATTTT. This sequence encodes CASSQEVPFTQYF.

This clonotype was picked up a small number of times. This sequence joins TRBV28 and TRBJ1-2; 10 bases map to TRBD1. V gave up 5 bases and J gave up 6 bases; unmatched junction bases: 3. CDR1 is MDHEN, CDR2 SYDVKM, per germline. This CDR3 contains 13 residues. The CDR3, as DNA: TGTGCCAGCAGTGACAGGGGGCTTGATGGCTACACCTTC. Its translation is CASSDRGLDGYTF.

The chain has TRBV6-1 and TRBJ1-6, with D perhaps matching TRBD1 (6 bases). The CDR3 runs 14 residues. From germline, CDR1 is MNHNS and CDR2 SASEGT. With 6 bases removed from V and 7 bases from J, the gap between germline ends came to 13 bases. CDR3 amino acids: CASRAQGVNSPLHF. CDR3 bases: TGTGCCAGCAGGGCACAGGGAGTAAATTCACCCCTCCACTTT.

This clonotype was observed a handful of times. This rearrangement joins TRBV12-3 or TRBV12-4 to TRBJ2-7, with unresolved D. The CDR3 consists of 14 residues. V lost 3 bases, J lost 5 bases, and 14 bases lay in between. CDR3 in amino acids: CASSLTATFHEQYF. DNA for the CDR3: TGTGCCAGCAGTTTGACCGCCACGTTCCACGAGCAGTACTTC.

This clonotype has more than one count but fewer than ten. This chain links TRBV20-1 with TRBJ2-1; 10 nucleotides align to TRBD2. Germline CDR1 is DFQATT and CDR2 is SNEGSKA (reference sequence). The J segment lost 14 bases and the V segment lost 4 bases, leaving 8 bases of the junction unmatched. The length of the CDR3 is 12 residues. The CDR3 reads CSAKTPSGGEFF. CDR3 coding DNA: TGCAGTGCTAAAACCCCTAGCGGGGGCGAGTTCTTC.